This record concerns one TCR beta chain sequence. Other DNA sequences in this specimen translate into the identical CDR3. Every patient was affected by relapse after autologous stem cell transplantation, while exposure to brentuximab vedotin was not uniform. The data belong to a study of PD-1 blockade in classical Hodgkin lymphoma. Germline CDR1 reads MNHNY; CDR2 reads SVGAGI (reference sequence). This CDR3 is built from 13 residues. Trimming stripped 0 bases from V and 5 bases from J, with 7 bases between. The protocol was immunoSEQ multiplex PCR, while the TCRdb copy is restricted to in-frame clones and leaves out a portion. The table shows about 150,000 clones, with less than 80% occurring only once.

The V and J genes are TRBV6-6 and TRBJ1-1, with D hard to call. The sequence came from a human donor with classical Hodgkin lymphoma. The sequences come from peripheral blood mononuclear cells (PBMCs), collected before the second cycle of nivolumab. The DNA of the CDR3 is TGTGCCAGCAGTTACTCGGAGGTAACTGAAGCTTTCTTT. Translated, it gives CASSYSEVTEAFF.